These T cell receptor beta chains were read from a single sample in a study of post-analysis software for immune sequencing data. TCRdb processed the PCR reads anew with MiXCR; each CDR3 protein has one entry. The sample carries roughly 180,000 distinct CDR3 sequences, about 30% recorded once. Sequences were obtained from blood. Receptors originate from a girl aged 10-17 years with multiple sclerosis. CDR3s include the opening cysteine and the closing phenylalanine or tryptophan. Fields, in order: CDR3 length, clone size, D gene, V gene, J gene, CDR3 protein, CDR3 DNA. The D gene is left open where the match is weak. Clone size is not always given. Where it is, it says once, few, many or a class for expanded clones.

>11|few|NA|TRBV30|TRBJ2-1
CAWSVSYPQFF
TGTGCCTGGAGTGTATCATACCCGCAGTTCTTC
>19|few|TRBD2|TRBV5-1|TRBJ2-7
CASSLAASWAGGTSYEQYF
TGCGCCAGCAGCTTGGCCGCTTCATGGGCGGGAGGTACCTCCTACGAGCAGTACTTC
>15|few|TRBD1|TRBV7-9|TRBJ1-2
CASSRGTGDPYGYTF
TGTGCCAGCAGCCGCGGGACAGGGGACCCCTATGGCTACACCTTC
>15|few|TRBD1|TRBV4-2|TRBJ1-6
CASSQGGQINSPLHF
TGTGCCAGCAGCCAAGGGGGACAGATTAATTCACCCCTCCACTTT
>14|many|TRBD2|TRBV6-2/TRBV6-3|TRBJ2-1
CASTGGSSYNEQFF
TGTGCCAGCACGGGCGGGAGCTCCTACAATGAGCAGTTCTTC
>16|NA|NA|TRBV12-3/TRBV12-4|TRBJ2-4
CASSLSSSDGRNIQYF
TGTGCCAGCAGTTTATCTTCTTCTGACGGCAGAAACATTCAGTACTTC
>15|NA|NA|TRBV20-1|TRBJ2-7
CSARVPGAGAYEQYF
TGCAGTGCTAGGGTTCCTGGGGCGGGGGCTTACGAGCAGTACTTC
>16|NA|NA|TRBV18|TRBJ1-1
CASSPPSTGMNTEAFF
TGTGCCAGCTCACCACCGTCCACAGGAATGAACACTGAAGCTTTCTTT
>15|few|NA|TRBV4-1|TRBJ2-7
CASSPTTQGSYEQYF
TGCGCCAGCAGCCCGACCACGCAGGGGTCCTACGAGCAGTACTTC
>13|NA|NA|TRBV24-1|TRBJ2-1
CATSDVRNNEQFF
TGTGCCACCAGTGATGTCAGGAACAATGAGCAGTTCTTC
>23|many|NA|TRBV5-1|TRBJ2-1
CASSLTPLRTSSGGSSSYNEQFF
TGCGCCAGCAGCCTAACGCCCCTCCGCACTTCTTCTGGAGGAAGTAGCTCCTACAATGAGCAGTTCTTC
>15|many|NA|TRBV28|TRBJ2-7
CASSSLGLGGGEQYF
TGTGCCAGCAGTTCCCTCGGACTAGGGGGCGGAGAGCAGTACTTC
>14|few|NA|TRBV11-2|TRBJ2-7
CASSLDRLSYEQYF
TGTGCCAGCAGCTTAGACAGGCTTTCCTACGAGCAGTACTTC
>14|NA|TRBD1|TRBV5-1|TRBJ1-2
CASSLDWTGGGYTF
TGCGCCAGCAGCTTGGATTGGACAGGGGGCGGCTACACCTTC
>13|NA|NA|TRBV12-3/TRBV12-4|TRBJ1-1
CASSQGQVSEAFF
TGTGCCAGCAGTCAGGGGCAGGTTTCTGAAGCTTTCTTT
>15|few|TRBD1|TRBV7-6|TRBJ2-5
CASSRTGGIWETQYF
TGTGCCAGCAGCCGGACAGGGGGGATCTGGGAGACCCAGTACTTC
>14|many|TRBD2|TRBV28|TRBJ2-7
CASGIAGNNYEQYF
TGTGCCAGCGGTATAGCGGGAAATAACTACGAGCAGTACTTC
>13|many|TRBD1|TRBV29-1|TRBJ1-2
CSASETGVYGYTF
TGCAGCGCGAGTGAAACAGGGGTATATGGCTACACCTTC
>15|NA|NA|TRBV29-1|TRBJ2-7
CGAIQGSWSSYEQYF
TGCGGTGCCATACAGGGCTCGTGGAGCTCCTACGAGCAGTACTTC
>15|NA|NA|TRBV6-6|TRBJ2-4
CASALGSLAKNIQYF
TGTGCCAGCGCCCTGGGATCGCTAGCCAAAAACATTCAGTACTTC
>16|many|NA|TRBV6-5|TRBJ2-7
CASSYLPETGRYEQYF
TGTGCCAGCAGTTACCTTCCCGAGACAGGGAGGTACGAGCAGTACTTC
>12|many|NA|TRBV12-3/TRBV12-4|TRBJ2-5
CASSYTEETQYF
TGTGCCAGCAGTTACACGGAAGAGACCCAGTACTTC
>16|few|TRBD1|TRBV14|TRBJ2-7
CASSPRGTGWPYEQYF
TGTGCCAGCAGCCCCCGAGGGACAGGGTGGCCCTACGAGCAGTACTTC
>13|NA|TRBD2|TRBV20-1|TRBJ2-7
CSAVLAGAYEQYF
TGCAGTGCAGTACTAGCGGGGGCCTACGAGCAGTACTTC
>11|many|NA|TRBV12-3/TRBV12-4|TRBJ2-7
CASSSVYEQYF
TGTGCCAGCTCTAGCGTCTACGAGCAGTACTTC
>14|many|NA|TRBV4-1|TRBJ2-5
CASSRRELEETQYF
TGCGCCAGCAGCCGACGGGAGCTCGAGGAGACCCAGTACTTC
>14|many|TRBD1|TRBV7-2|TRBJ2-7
CASSRPGQAYEQYF
TGTGCCAGCAGCCGTCCGGGACAGGCCTACGAGCAGTACTTC
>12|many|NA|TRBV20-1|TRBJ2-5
CSAPGDQETQYF
TGCAGTGCCCCGGGAGACCAAGAGACCCAGTACTTC
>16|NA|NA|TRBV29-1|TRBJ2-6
CSVEERHFAGANVLTF
TGCAGCGTTGAAGAAAGGCATTTCGCTGGGGCCAACGTCCTGACTTTC
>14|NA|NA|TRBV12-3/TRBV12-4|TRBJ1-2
CASSSRGQTGGYTF
TGTGCCAGCAGTTCTCGGGGTCAGACGGGTGGCTACACCTTC
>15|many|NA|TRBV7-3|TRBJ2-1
CASSLGAGNYNEQFF
TGTGCCAGCAGCTTAGGGGCGGGAAACTACAATGAGCAGTTCTTC
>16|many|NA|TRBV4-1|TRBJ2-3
CASSQGGQGYTDTQYF
TGCGCCAGCAGCCAAGGGGGGCAGGGATACACAGATACGCAGTATTTT
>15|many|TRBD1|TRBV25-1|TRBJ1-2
CASSEGQGSLYGYTF
TGTGCCAGCAGTGAAGGACAGGGTTCTTTATATGGCTACACCTTC
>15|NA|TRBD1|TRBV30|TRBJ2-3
CAWRITGVGTDTQYF
TGTGCCTGGAGGATAACAGGGGTAGGGACAGATACGCAGTATTTT
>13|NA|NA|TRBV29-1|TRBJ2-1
CSVLRDISNEQFF
TGCAGCGTCCTCCGGGACATTAGCAATGAGCAGTTCTTC
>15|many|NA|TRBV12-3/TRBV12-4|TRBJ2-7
CASSPGAEAKGEQYF
TGTGCCAGCAGTCCCGGGGCGGAGGCTAAGGGCGAGCAGTACTTC
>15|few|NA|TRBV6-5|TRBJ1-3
CASSPRDPRGNTIYF
TGCGCCAGCAGCCCCCGGGACCCCCGTGGGAACACCATATATTTT
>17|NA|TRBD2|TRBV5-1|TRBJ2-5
CASSPGLAGGVKETQYF
TGCGCCAGCAGCCCGGGACTAGCGGGAGGAGTTAAAGAGACCCAGTACTTC
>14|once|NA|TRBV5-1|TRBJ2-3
CASSFGDNTDTQYF
TGCGCCAGCAGCTTTGGGGACAACACAGATACGCAGTATTTT
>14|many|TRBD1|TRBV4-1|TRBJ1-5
CASRRQGDGQPQHF
TGCGCCAGCAGGCGACAGGGGGACGGTCAGCCCCAGCATTTT
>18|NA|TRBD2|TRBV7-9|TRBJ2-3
CASSSGLAEVPSTDTQYF
TGTGCCAGCAGCTCGGGACTAGCGGAGGTACCTAGCACAGATACGCAGTATTTT
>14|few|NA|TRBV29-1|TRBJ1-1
CSTPGEEGNTEAFF
TGCAGCACTCCAGGGGAAGAGGGAAACACTGAAGCTTTCTTT
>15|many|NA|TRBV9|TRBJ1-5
CASSVGLSSNQPQHF
TGTGCCAGCAGCGTAGGGTTGAGTAGCAATCAGCCCCAGCATTTT
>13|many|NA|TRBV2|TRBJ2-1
CASSELGTNEQFF
TGTGCCAGCAGTGAACTGGGTACCAATGAGCAGTTCTTC
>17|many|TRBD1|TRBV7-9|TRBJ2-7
CASSQRDQGQQFYEQYF
TGTGCCAGCAGCCAACGCGACCAGGGACAGCAATTCTACGAGCAGTACTTC
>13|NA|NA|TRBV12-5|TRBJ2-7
CASAKQGDNEQYF
TGTGCTAGTGCCAAACAGGGTGACAACGAGCAGTACTTC
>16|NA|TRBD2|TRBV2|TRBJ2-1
CASLILAGGRYNEQFF
TGTGCCAGCCTAATTTTAGCGGGAGGGAGATACAATGAGCAGTTCTTC
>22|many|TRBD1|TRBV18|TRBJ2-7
CASSPLGIGPRQGVLGSYEQYF
TGTGCCAGCTCACCACTTGGTATTGGACCGAGACAGGGGGTCTTAGGCTCCTACGAGCAGTACTTC
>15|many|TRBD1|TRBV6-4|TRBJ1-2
CASSPGPGQVYGYTF
TGTGCCAGCAGTCCAGGGCCGGGACAGGTCTATGGCTACACCTTC
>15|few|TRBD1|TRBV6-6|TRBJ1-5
CASSLTGEGDQPQHF
TGTGCCAGCAGTTTGACAGGGGAAGGGGATCAGCCCCAGCATTTT
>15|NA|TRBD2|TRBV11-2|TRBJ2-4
CASSLLAGGRNIQYF
TGTGCCAGCAGCTTACTAGCGGGAGGTCGGAACATTCAGTACTTC
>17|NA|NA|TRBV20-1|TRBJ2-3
CSAPGDGAEKITDTQYF
TGCAGTGCCCCAGGGGACGGAGCGGAGAAAATTACAGATACGCAGTATTTT
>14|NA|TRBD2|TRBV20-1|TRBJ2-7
CSAAGLADSYEQYF
TGCAGTGCGGCCGGACTAGCGGACTCCTACGAGCAGTACTTC
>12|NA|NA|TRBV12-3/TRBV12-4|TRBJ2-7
CASSPNKYEQYF
TGTGCCAGCAGTCCCAACAAATACGAGCAGTACTTC
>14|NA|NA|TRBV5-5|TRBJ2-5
CASLCRPQGETQYF
TGTGCCAGCTTATGTCGGCCCCAGGGAGAGACCCAGTACTTC